A selection of T cell receptor beta chains follows, all from one sample in a study of Graves' ophthalmopathy and Graves' hyperthyroidism. TCRdb ran MiXCR on the multiplex PCR reads and lists one entry per CDR3 protein. The sample shows hundreds of thousands of distinct CDR3 sequences, around an eighth of them seen only once. The sequenced sample was blood. The receptors were sampled from a woman aged 25 to 45 with Graves' ophthalmopathy. Both conserved end residues are part of each CDR3. A D gene is named only where the DNA matches it firmly. A clone size is listed for some rows: how often the clone was seen (once, few, many), or a class if it is expanded.

V gene,J gene,clone size,D gene,CDR3 DNA,CDR3 protein
TRBV6-5,TRBJ2-3,many,-,TGTGCCAGCAGTTACGCGACCGGGACTAGCACAGATACGCAGTATTTT,CASSYATGTSTDTQYF
TRBV25-1,TRBJ2-7,many,TRBD2,TGTGCCAGCAGTGCCTCCCGGGGGGGGGCTAGGGTCGCGGAGCAGTACTTC,CASSASRGGARVAEQYF
TRBV29-1,TRBJ1-1,many,TRBD1,TGCAGCGTGACAGGGAGGAGGTTTAACACTGAAGCTTTCTTT,CSVTGRRFNTEAFF
TRBV9,TRBJ2-5,many,-,TGTGCCAGCAGCAGTATTGGTAGTTTGGAGACCCAGTACTTC,CASSSIGSLETQYF
TRBV6-5,TRBJ1-2,-,TRBD1,TGTGCCAGCAGTTTAACAGGGGCTGACGCAGTTCTTTATGGCTACACCTTC,CASSLTGADAVLYGYTF
TRBV28,TRBJ2-2,many,TRBD1,TGTGCCAGCAGTTTGATGACAGGGGAGCCCGGGGAGCTGTTTTTT,CASSLMTGEPGELFF
TRBV3-1,TRBJ2-2,-,-,TGTGCCAGCAGCCAAGATCCGGATTACAACACCGGGGAGCTGTTTTTT,CASSQDPDYNTGELFF
TRBV15,TRBJ2-7,many,TRBD1,TGTGCCACCAGCACGGGACAGGGAGATTACGAGCAGTACTTC,CATSTGQGDYEQYF
TRBV5-5,TRBJ1-1,many,-,TGTGCCAGCAGCTTGCGAGGGGAGGGTGAAGCTTTCTTT,CASSLRGEGEAFF
TRBV4-1,TRBJ1-1,few,-,TGCGCCAGCAGCCTCTCCGACGGGCAAGAAGCTTTCTTT,CASSLSDGQEAFF
TRBV4-1,TRBJ1-2,few,-,TGCGCCAGCAGCCACCCTCCAGACAGGCGTGATGGCTACACCTTC,CASSHPPDRRDGYTF
TRBV7-2,TRBJ2-4,many,-,TGTGCCAGCAGCTTAAGGACTAGGGGGGGAGGGAACATTCAGTACTTC,CASSLRTRGGGNIQYF
TRBV3-1,TRBJ1-2,many,-,TGTGCCAGCAGCCAGTCGAGGGGACAAGTGTATGGCTACACCTTC,CASSQSRGQVYGYTF
TRBV29-1,TRBJ1-1,-,-,TGCAGCGTTGAAGTCCCAGGGGCGAACACTGAAGCTTTCTTT,CSVEVPGANTEAFF
TRBV20-1,TRBJ2-7,many,-,TGCAGTGCTGATGACAGATCCTACGAGCAGTACTTC,CSADDRSYEQYF
TRBV6-1,TRBJ1-5,many,-,TGTGCCAGCAGTGAAGGGGCAGGGTTTGCCTATCAGCCCCAGCATTTT,CASSEGAGFAYQPQHF